Listed below are T cell receptor beta chains from one sample, sequenced in a study of cytomegalovirus exposure and HLA in healthy donors. Profiling relied on immunoSEQ multiplex PCR, and the TCRdb table lists in-frame clones only, not all of them. The sample records fewer than 200,000 clones, approximately 80% being singletons. Material for sequencing was PBMCs. The receptors here all came from a woman aged 50 to 60 in good health and CMV-seronegative. Both conserved end residues are part of each CDR3. The order of the fields is D gene, V gene, J gene, clone size, CDR3 protein, CDR3 DNA. A D gene is named only where the DNA matches it firmly. The size field is filled for only some rows; it gives once, few, many or a size class.

D: TRBD1; V: TRBV2; J: TRBJ2-5; size: NA; CDR3: CASTPRTGREETQYF; DNA: TGTGCCAGCACCCCCCGGACAGGGCGTGAAGAGACCCAGTACTTC
D: NA; V: TRBV7-2; J: TRBJ1-1; size: once; CDR3: CASSPQGRTTEAFF; DNA: TGTGCCAGCAGTCCGCAGGGGCGGACAACTGAAGCTTTCTTT
D: NA; V: TRBV29-1; J: TRBJ1-1; size: NA; CDR3: CSVEGGGRGTEAFF; DNA: TGCAGCGTTGAAGGAGGAGGCAGGGGCACTGAAGCTTTCTTT
D: TRBD1; V: TRBV10-3; J: TRBJ1-2; size: NA; CDR3: CAISRDRDGYTF; DNA: TGTGCCATCAGTCGGGACAGGGATGGCTACACCTTC
D: TRBD2; V: TRBV4-2; J: TRBJ2-4; size: NA; CDR3: CASSHGTSGSIRLAKNIQYF; DNA: TGTGCCAGCAGCCATGGGACTAGCGGGAGCATAAGGTTAGCCAAAAACATTCAGTACTTC
D: NA; V: TRBV7-2; J: TRBJ2-2; size: NA; CDR3: CASSHPTGHLNTGELFF; DNA: TGTGCCAGCAGCCACCCAACAGGGCACTTGAACACCGGGGAGCTGTTTTTT
D: NA; V: TRBV29-1; J: TRBJ1-1; size: NA; CDR3: CSAPTLAGTEAFF; DNA: TGCAGCGCCCCTACGCTGGCGGGCACTGAAGCTTTCTTT
D: NA; V: TRBV5-5; J: TRBJ2-4; size: NA; CDR3: CASSPSEGANIQYF; DNA: TGTGCCAGCAGCCCCTCGGAGGGGGCAAACATTCAGTACTTC
D: NA; V: TRBV11-3; J: TRBJ2-3; size: NA; CDR3: CASSLGGSTDTQYF; DNA: TGTGCCAGCAGCTTAGGTGGGAGTACAGATACGCAGTATTTT
D: NA; V: TRBV19; J: TRBJ2-3; size: NA; CDR3: CACGRSTSTDTQYF; DNA: TGTGCGTGCGGCCGATCGACTAGCACAGATACGCAGTATTTT
D: TRBD1; V: TRBV28; J: TRBJ2-7; size: NA; CDR3: CASSRDRWGQGYEQYF; DNA: TGTGCCAGCAGCCGCGATAGGTGGGGACAGGGGTACGAGCAGTACTTC
D: NA; V: TRBV30; J: TRBJ2-7; size: NA; CDR3: CAWSPTRGRSYEQYF; DNA: TGTGCCTGGAGTCCGACCAGGGGCAGGTCCTACGAGCAGTACTTC
D: NA; V: TRBV2; J: TRBJ1-5; size: once; CDR3: CASSAQGAQPQHF; DNA: TGTGCCAGCAGTGCGCAGGGCGCTCAGCCCCAGCATTTT
D: TRBD1; V: TRBV27; J: TRBJ1-1; size: NA; CDR3: CASSFSPGGTEAFF; DNA: TGTGCCAGCAGTTTTTCCCCAGGGGGAACTGAAGCTTTCTTT
D: NA; V: TRBV29-1; J: TRBJ2-7; size: few; CDR3: CSVRVAYEQYF; DNA: TGCAGCGTCCGGGTGGCCTACGAGCAGTACTTC
D: TRBD2; V: TRBV7-2; J: TRBJ2-2; size: NA; CDR3: CASYPGGGRAGELFF; DNA: TGTGCCAGCTACCCGGGAGGCGGGAGGGCCGGGGAGCTGTTTTTT
D: TRBD2; V: TRBV4-1; J: TRBJ2-1; size: NA; CDR3: CASSLFGTSGGNEQFF; DNA: TGCGCCAGCAGCCTCTTCGGGACTAGCGGCGGTAATGAGCAGTTCTTC
D: NA; V: TRBV18; J: TRBJ1-2; size: NA; CDR3: CASSPRLKINYGYTF; DNA: TGTGCCAGCTCACCACGCCTAAAGATTAACTATGGCTACACCTTC
D: NA; V: TRBV11-3; J: TRBJ1-1; size: NA; CDR3: CASSLEANTEAFF; DNA: TGTGCCAGCAGCTTAGAGGCGAACACTGAAGCTTTCTTT
D: TRBD1; V: TRBV11-2; J: TRBJ2-4; size: NA; CDR3: CASRPTGGVGIQYF; DNA: TGTGCCAGCCGACCAACAGGGGGAGTGGGCATTCAGTACTTC
D: NA; V: TRBV27; J: TRBJ2-1; size: once; CDR3: CASSAAGYNEQFF; DNA: TGTGCCAGCAGTGCAGCAGGGTACAATGAGCAGTTCTTC
D: NA; V: TRBV5-1; J: TRBJ2-1; size: NA; CDR3: CASRPIGAYNEQFF; DNA: TGCGCCAGCAGGCCTATCGGGGCCTACAATGAGCAGTTCTTC
D: TRBD1; V: TRBV9; J: TRBJ2-3; size: NA; CDR3: CASSEGGTAPRHTQYF; DNA: TGTGCCAGCAGCGAGGGTGGGACAGCTCCCCGGCATACGCAGTATTTT
D: NA; V: TRBV6-5; J: TRBJ2-5; size: NA; CDR3: CASSRTRQVWETQYF; DNA: TGTGCCAGCAGCCGCACGAGACAGGTTTGGGAGACCCAGTACTTC
D: NA; V: TRBV28; J: TRBJ1-2; size: few; CDR3: CASSLARQNYGYTF; DNA: TGTGCCAGCAGTTTGGCCAGACAAAACTATGGCTACACCTTC
D: NA; V: TRBV5-1; J: TRBJ2-2; size: NA; CDR3: CASSFGATGELFF; DNA: TGCGCCAGCAGCTTTGGGGCCACCGGGGAGCTGTTTTTT
D: TRBD1; V: TRBV4-2; J: TRBJ1-2; size: once; CDR3: CASSHITGTGTPYGYTF; DNA: TGTGCCAGCAGCCACATTACCGGGACAGGGACCCCTTATGGCTACACCTTC
D: TRBD1; V: TRBV9; J: TRBJ1-2; size: NA; CDR3: CASSVGQTYGYTF; DNA: TGTGCCAGCAGCGTGGGACAGACCTATGGCTACACCTTC
D: NA; V: TRBV2; J: TRBJ1-5; size: few; CDR3: CASSTRDQPQHF; DNA: TGTGCCAGCAGTACCCGCGATCAGCCCCAGCATTTT
D: TRBD1; V: TRBV2; J: TRBJ1-2; size: NA; CDR3: CASTGQDYGYTF; DNA: TGTGCCAGCACCGGACAGGACTATGGCTACACCTTC
D: NA; V: TRBV18; J: TRBJ2-7; size: NA; CDR3: CASSPLSSYGQYF; DNA: TGTGCCAGCTCACCACTTAGCTCCTACGGGCAGTACTTC
D: TRBD1; V: TRBV30; J: TRBJ1-1; size: NA; CDR3: CAWSALRQGGAFF; DNA: TGTGCCTGGAGTGCCTTGCGACAGGGAGGAGCTTTCTTT
D: TRBD2; V: TRBV15; J: TRBJ2-1; size: few; CDR3: CATSRGRLAGGNEQFF; DNA: TGTGCCACCAGCAGAGGCCGACTAGCGGGGGGCAATGAGCAGTTCTTC
D: TRBD1; V: TRBV4-2; J: TRBJ2-7; size: once; CDR3: CASSTLAGGPYEQYF; DNA: TGTGCCAGCAGCACCCTGGCAGGGGGTCCCTACGAGCAGTACTTC
D: TRBD2; V: TRBV28; J: TRBJ2-7; size: NA; CDR3: CASSLSRGVGVSYEQYF; DNA: TGTGCCAGCAGCCTGAGTCGGGGGGTAGGCGTCTCCTACGAGCAGTACTTC
D: NA; V: TRBV20-1; J: TRBJ1-1; size: NA; CDR3: CSALDRQRAFF; DNA: TGCAGTGCTCTTGACAGACAACGGGCTTTCTTT
D: NA; V: TRBV7-8; J: TRBJ2-3; size: NA; CDR3: CASRIGVPPTDTQYF; DNA: TGTGCCAGCAGAATAGGGGTCCCCCCGACAGATACGCAGTATTTT
D: TRBD2; V: TRBV6-1; J: TRBJ2-1; size: once; CDR3: CASSFSTSTDEQFF; DNA: TGTGCCAGCAGTTTTTCGACTAGCACTGATGAGCAGTTCTTC
D: TRBD1; V: TRBV7-2; J: TRBJ2-7; size: NA; CDR3: CASSLVQGASYEQYF; DNA: TGTGCCAGCAGCTTAGTCCAGGGGGCCTCCTACGAGCAGTACTTC
D: NA; V: TRBV19; J: TRBJ2-1; size: NA; CDR3: CASSIGTGGLYNEQFF; DNA: TGTGCCAGTAGTATAGGGACGGGGGGCCTCTACAATGAGCAGTTCTTC
D: TRBD2; V: TRBV7-9; J: TRBJ2-3; size: few; CDR3: CASSLVGGGTDTQYF; DNA: TGTGCCAGCAGCTTAGTCGGCGGGGGGACAGATACGCAGTATTTT
D: NA; V: TRBV2; J: TRBJ1-4; size: NA; CDR3: CASSERGAGTNEKLFF; DNA: TGTGCCAGCAGTGAACGGGGGGCTGGAACTAATGAAAAACTGTTTTTT
D: TRBD2; V: TRBV7-9; J: TRBJ2-7; size: NA; CDR3: CASSLGGWEGTYEQYF; DNA: TGTGCCAGCAGCTTAGGAGGTTGGGAGGGGACCTACGAGCAGTACTTC
D: TRBD2; V: TRBV30; J: TRBJ2-1; size: NA; CDR3: CAWREGGPGNEQFF; DNA: TGTGCCTGGAGAGAGGGAGGGCCGGGTAATGAGCAGTTCTTC
D: NA; V: TRBV9; J: TRBJ2-3; size: few; CDR3: CASSSGVDTQYF; DNA: TGTGCCAGCAGCTCAGGCGTGGATACGCAGTATTTT
D: NA; V: TRBV19; J: TRBJ1-5; size: NA; CDR3: CASSIAAVSNQPQHF; DNA: TGTGCCAGTAGTATAGCGGCGGTAAGCAATCAGCCCCAGCATTTT
D: NA; V: TRBV5-1; J: TRBJ1-1; size: NA; CDR3: CASSLDPPGEAFF; DNA: TGCGCCAGCAGCTTGGACCCTCCGGGTGAAGCTTTCTTT
D: NA; V: TRBV4-3; J: TRBJ2-5; size: once; CDR3: CASSQDWGGGRETQYF; DNA: TGCGCCAGCAGCCAAGATTGGGGGGGCGGAAGGGAGACCCAGTACTTC
D: TRBD2; V: TRBV5-6; J: TRBJ2-7; size: NA; CDR3: CASSLEGGNHEQYF; DNA: TGTGCCAGCAGCTTGGAGGGAGGGAACCACGAGCAGTACTTC
D: NA; V: TRBV10-3; J: TRBJ2-1; size: NA; CDR3: CAISESYQGGEQFF; DNA: TGTGCCATCAGTGAGTCGTATCAGGGCGGCGAGCAGTTCTTC
D: NA; V: TRBV29-1; J: TRBJ2-1; size: NA; CDR3: CSGWSSNEQFF; DNA: TGCAGCGGGTGGAGTTCCAATGAGCAGTTCTTC
D: NA; V: TRBV2; J: TRBJ1-1; size: few; CDR3: CASSVRQDSNTEAFF; DNA: TGTGCCAGCAGTGTCCGACAGGATTCGAACACTGAAGCTTTCTTT
D: NA; V: TRBV2; J: TRBJ2-3; size: NA; CDR3: CASTGRPSTDTQYF; DNA: TGTGCCAGCACTGGCAGGCCTAGCACAGATACGCAGTATTTT
D: TRBD1; V: TRBV6-5; J: TRBJ1-2; size: few; CDR3: CASSPDREVGYGYTF; DNA: TGTGCCAGCAGCCCAGACAGGGAGGTTGGGTATGGCTACACCTTC